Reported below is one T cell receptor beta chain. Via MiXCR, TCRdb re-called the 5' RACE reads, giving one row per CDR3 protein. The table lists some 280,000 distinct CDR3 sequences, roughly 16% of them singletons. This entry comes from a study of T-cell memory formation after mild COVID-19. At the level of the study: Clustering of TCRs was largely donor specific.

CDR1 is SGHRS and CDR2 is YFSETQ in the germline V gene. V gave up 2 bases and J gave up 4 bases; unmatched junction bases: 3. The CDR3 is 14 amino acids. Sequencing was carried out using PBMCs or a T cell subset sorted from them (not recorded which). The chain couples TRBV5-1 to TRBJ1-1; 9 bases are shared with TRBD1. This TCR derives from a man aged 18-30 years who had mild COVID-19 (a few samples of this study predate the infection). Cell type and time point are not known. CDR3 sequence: CASSFDRGITEAFF. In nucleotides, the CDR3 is TGCGCCAGCAGCTTCGACAGGGGGATCACTGAAGCTTTCTTT.